The T cell receptor beta chain under discussion was sequenced for a study of blood T cell repertoires in COVID-19. Original data processing: Amplified reference gene primers provided the basis for estimating nucleated cell counts. The repertoire was sequenced with immunoSEQ multiplex PCR; TCRdb's copy has only in-frame clones and lacks some. That table gives V, J and clone size, and the DNA gave D and trimming. The table includes roughly 39,000 clones, 85% to 95% detected once. V dropped 0 bases and J dropped 2; count of bases not matched to a gene: 0. The CDR3 covers 15 residues. Germline CDR1 reads SGHTS; CDR2 reads YDEGEE.

The sample taken for sequencing was peripheral blood. The clonotype comes from a human donor with active COVID-19. The donor label of this sample is uncertain. The chain joins TRBV5-8 to TRBJ2-1; 9 bases match TRBD2. The CDR3 region has the DNA TGTGCCAGCAGCTTGGTAGCGGGGGCCTACAATGAGCAGTTCTTC. As protein: CASSLVAGAYNEQFF.